This section outlines one TCR beta chain sequence together with its context. Antigen unknown. The study sampled blood at baseline, cycle 4 day 1, and cycle 7 day 1. This sample was taken from a study of OX40 agonist ivuxolimab in advanced cancers. Study-level background: Three partial responders included one hepatocellular carcinoma patient and two cutaneous melanoma patients. General study findings and limits: Within 6 weeks, CD4+ and CD8+ blood T cells expanded clonally at 0.1 to 3.0 mg/kg.

Sequenced by immunoSEQ multiplex PCR; TCRdb stores in-frame clones only, minus some. The sample holds 91,000 or so clones, 94% seen once. The V gene's germline CDR1 is LNHDA and CDR2 SQIVND (reference sequence). V shed 4 bases, J shed 6 bases, and the junction held 4 bases outside the gene matches. The CDR3 has 14 amino acids. The input for sequencing was CD4+ or CD8+ T cells sorted from blood, taken in a trial of the OX40 agonist ivuxolimab. This chain links TRBV19 with TRBJ2-2; 8 bases agree with TRBD1. The receptor was isolated from an adult with an advanced solid tumor such as melanoma, head and neck, liver or kidney cancer. CDR3 protein: CASSRTGIAGELFF. In DNA form, the CDR3 reads TGTGCCAGTAGTAGGACAGGGATCGCCGGGGAGCTGTTTTTT.